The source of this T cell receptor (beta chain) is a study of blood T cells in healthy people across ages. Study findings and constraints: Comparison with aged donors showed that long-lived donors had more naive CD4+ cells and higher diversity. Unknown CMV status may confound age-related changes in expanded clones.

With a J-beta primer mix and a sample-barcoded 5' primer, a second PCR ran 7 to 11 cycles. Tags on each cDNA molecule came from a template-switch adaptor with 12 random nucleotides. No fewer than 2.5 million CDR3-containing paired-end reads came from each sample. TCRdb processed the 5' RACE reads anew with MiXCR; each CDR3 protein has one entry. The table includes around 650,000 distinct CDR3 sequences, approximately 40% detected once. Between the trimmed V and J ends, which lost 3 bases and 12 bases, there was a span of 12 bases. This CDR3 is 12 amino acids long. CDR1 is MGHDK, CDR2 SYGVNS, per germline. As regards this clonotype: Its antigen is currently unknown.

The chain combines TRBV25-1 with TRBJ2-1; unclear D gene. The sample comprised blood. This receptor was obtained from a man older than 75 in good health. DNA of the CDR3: TGTGCCAGCAGTGAGGGGTTCCGTCCGCAGTTCTTC. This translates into CASSEGFRPQFF.